These 5 T cell receptor beta chains originate from one sample sequenced in a study of cytomegalovirus exposure and HLA in healthy donors. 60 Vbeta and 13 Jbeta primers were used in PCR. Assay: immunoSEQ multiplex PCR; the TCRdb copy retains only in-frame clones and omits some. The sample holds around 240,000 clones, 82% seen once. Specimen: PBMCs. The receptors originated from a woman in her forties in good health and CMV-seropositive.

This sequence joins TRBV6-1 and TRBJ2-6, with unresolved D. The CDR3 length is 16 residues. Trimming stripped 2 bases from V and 0 bases from J, with 8 bases between. Germline-derived CDR1 and CDR2 are MNHNS and SASEGT. In DNA, the CDR3 is TGTGCCAGCAGTGAAAACGACAACTCTGGGGCCAACGTCCTGACTTTC. Its translation: CASSENDNSGANVLTF.

The rearrangement links TRBV7-9 to TRBJ2-5; D ambiguous. V lost 3 bases and J lost 7, with 12 bases in between. Germline CDR1 and CDR2: SEHNR and FQNEAQ (reference sequence). The CDR3 runs to 13 residues. This CDR3 reads CASSLEYGRTQYF. CDR3 DNA: TGTGCCAGCAGCTTGGAGTATGGTCGGACCCAGTACTTC.

The table lists this clone with a count of one. The rearrangement links TRBV4-1 to TRBJ2-5; TRBD1 is a possible D gene (5 bases). Germline assignment: CDR1 MGHRA and CDR2 YSYEKL. Trimming took off 0 bases at V and 8 bases at J, with 10 bases between the two ends. The length of the CDR3 is 13 residues. In DNA, the CDR3 is TGCGCCAGCAGCCAAGACGATAGGGGTACCCAGTACTTC. Translated: CASSQDDRGTQYF.

This sequence joins TRBV9 and TRBJ1-2, with 9 bases fitting TRBD1. Germline V gene sequence: CDR1 SGDLS, CDR2 YYNGEE. J gave up 5 bases and V 2 bases, and 4 bases lay outside the gene matches. The CDR3 consists of 14 residues. The CDR3 DNA follows: TGTGCCAGCAGCGTGGGACAGGGTGGGTATGGCTACACCTTC. Translating gives CASSVGQGGYGYTF.

V and J are TRBV4-1 and TRBJ2-5; perhaps TRBD2 as D (5 bases). Germline assignment: CDR1 MGHRA and CDR2 YSYEKL. This CDR3 spans 15 amino acids. Deletions cut 2 bases from V and 7 bases from J, with 17 bases between. The CDR3 protein is CASSQTRLIEGTQYF. The CDR3 region has the DNA TGCGCCAGCAGCCAAACCCGACTAATTGAAGGGACCCAGTACTTC.